The rows below give T cell receptor beta chains drawn from one sample of a study of CD8+CD57+ T cells in acquired aplastic anemia. Via MiXCR, TCRdb re-called the reads, giving one row per CDR3 protein. The table lists about 110,000 distinct CDR3 sequences, roughly 51% of them singletons. The sequencing input was sorted CD4+, CD8+, or CD8+CD57+ T cells (not recorded which) from PBMCs. These receptors were taken from a human donor in good health, serving as a control. CDR3s include the opening cysteine and the closing phenylalanine or tryptophan. D genes are given only for firm matches. Only some rows state a clone size, as once, few, many or a class for expanded clones.

d_gene	v_gene	abundance	j_gene	CDR3nt	CDR3aa
-	TRBV19	-	TRBJ2-7	TGTGCCAGCTCACCGTCGCCCAGGGAGCAGTACTTC	CASSPSPREQYF
-	TRBV20-1	once	TRBJ2-1	TGCAGCGCCTCGTCTAGCGCCTATGAGCAGTTCTTC	CSASSSAYEQFF
TRBD1	TRBV24-1	many	TRBJ1-2	TGTGCCACCAGTGATCAGGGACAGGGAAGTCATCGTGGCTACACCTTC	CATSDQGQGSHRGYTF
-	TRBV5-1	once	TRBJ2-7	TGCGCCAGCAGCTTACGCCAGCCAGGCTCCTACGAGCAGTACTTC	CASSLRQPGSYEQYF
-	TRBV10-3	-	TRBJ1-5	TGTGCCATCAGTGATGGCGGGGTTTCGAGCAATCAGCCCCAGCATTTT	CAISDGGVSSNQPQHF
TRBD1	TRBV29-1	many	TRBJ2-2	TGCAGCGTGTACGGGACAGGGTTTGTGAAGTCGGCCGGGGAGCTGTTTTTT	CSVYGTGFVKSAGELFF
TRBD1	TRBV24-1	-	TRBJ2-7	TGTGCCACCAGTGATTTATATTCCGGGACAGGAACCTACGAGCAGTACTTC	CATSDLYSGTGTYEQYF
-	TRBV7-9	-	TRBJ1-1	TGTGCCAGCAGCTTAGCCGGGGTGGCTGAAGCTTTCTTT	CASSLAGVAEAFF
-	TRBV10-3	many	TRBJ1-4	TGTGCCATCAGTGAAACGGAGGGTGAAAAACTGTTTTTT	CAISETEGEKLFF
-	TRBV7-2	few	TRBJ1-2	TGTGCCAGCAGGGGGGAGGTTGGCTACACCTTC	CASRGEVGYTF
-	TRBV29-1	once	TRBJ2-7	TGCAGCGTGGGATTCTCCCACGAGCAGTACTTC	CSVGFSHEQYF
-	TRBV20-1	-	TRBJ2-6	TGCAGTGCTAGAGAGGACAGAAGCTCTGGGGCCAACGTCCTGACTTTC	CSAREDRSSGANVLTF
TRBD1	TRBV19	-	TRBJ2-5	TGTGCCAGCAGAGACAGGGACCAAGAGACCCAGTACTTC	CASRDRDQETQYF
-	TRBV30	few	TRBJ1-3	TGTGCCTGGAGCCCATTCTCTGGAAACACCATATATTTT	CAWSPFSGNTIYF
-	TRBV29-1	-	TRBJ1-2	TGCAGCGTTGAAGAGGAGACCAGGGTTCGTGGCTACACCTTC	CSVEEETRVRGYTF
-	TRBV19	few	TRBJ1-1	TGTGCCAGCGGACAGAACACTGAAGCTTTCTTT	CASGQNTEAFF
-	TRBV7-2	few	TRBJ1-6	TGTGCCAGCAGCGTCCCAAACGCTCCCCTCCACTTT	CASSVPNAPLHF
TRBD1	TRBV13	-	TRBJ2-7	TGTGCCAGCAGCTTGGGACAGGGAAACGAGCAGTACTTC	CASSLGQGNEQYF
-	TRBV7-2	many	TRBJ2-7	TGTGCCAGCAGCTTTTCATCCGGGGAGGTCTCCTACGAGCAGTACTTC	CASSFSSGEVSYEQYF
TRBD1	TRBV4-3	few	TRBJ1-2	TGCGCCAGCAGCACCGACAGGGGTGGCTATGGCTACACCTTC	CASSTDRGGYGYTF
TRBD1	TRBV27	-	TRBJ1-2	TGTGCCAGCAGTTTATCCCTATCGGGACAGGGGGGCTACACCTTC	CASSLSLSGQGGYTF
TRBD1	TRBV29-1	many	TRBJ2-7	TGCAGCGTTGAAGAAGCGGCGACAGGGGGCCGCGAGCAGTACTTC	CSVEEAATGGREQYF
TRBD1	TRBV6-1	many	TRBJ1-6	TGTGCCAGCAGTACCACAGGGGGTAATTCACCCCTCCACTTT	CASSTTGGNSPLHF
TRBD1	TRBV10-3	once	TRBJ1-6	TGTGCCATCAGTGAGCGGGACAGCTTATATAATTCACCCCTCCACTTT	CAISERDSLYNSPLHF
TRBD1	TRBV9	many	TRBJ2-7	TGTGCCAGCAGCGGACAGGGTACCTACGAGCAGTACTTC	CASSGQGTYEQYF
-	TRBV27	many	TRBJ2-5	TGTGCCAGCAGTACCACAGGTGTGGAGACCCAGTACTTC	CASSTTGVETQYF
-	TRBV6-1	once	TRBJ2-7	TGTGCCAGCAGCCGTGGAGGAGCCTCCTACGAGCAGTACTTC	CASSRGGASYEQYF
-	TRBV12-3/TRBV12-4	once	TRBJ2-5	TGTGCCAGCAGCTCGACAGTAGAGACCCAGTACTTC	CASSSTVETQYF
-	TRBV19	-	TRBJ1-5	TGTGCCAGTAGTAACCAGGCCCCCAATCAGCCCCAGCATTTT	CASSNQAPNQPQHF
-	TRBV19	once	TRBJ1-1	TGTGCCAGCAGTTTCGGAGGAGATGAAGCTTTCTTT	CASSFGGDEAFF
-	TRBV7-6	many	TRBJ1-1	TGTGCCAGCAGCTCGGGGGGGACCATGAACACTGAAGCTTTCTTT	CASSSGGTMNTEAFF
-	TRBV24-1	-	TRBJ1-6	TGTGCCACCAGTAAGGCCGAATATTCACCCCTCCACTTT	CATSKAEYSPLHF
TRBD1	TRBV5-1	-	TRBJ2-1	TGCGCCAGCTTCCTCCAGGGGGACAATGAGCAGTTCTTC	CASFLQGDNEQFF
TRBD2	TRBV12-3/TRBV12-4	many	TRBJ2-5	TGTGCCAGCAGCCACCCGGGGGGATTGGAGACCCAGTACTTC	CASSHPGGLETQYF
-	TRBV13	many	TRBJ1-2	TGTGCCAGCAGCTTAACAAAGATCTATGGCTACACCTTC	CASSLTKIYGYTF